The subject of this entry is one T cell receptor (beta chain). The antigen is undetermined. TCRdb's copy holds only in-frame clones and misses some; the assay was immunoSEQ multiplex PCR. Here the sample spans tens of thousands of clones, roughly 92% being singletons. V was clipped by 4 bases and J by 7 bases, with 11 bases between them. This CDR3 contains 12 residues. In germline, CDR1 is SGHNT, CDR2 YYREEE (reference sequence). These data belong to a study of T cell repertoires and Cas9 in healthy adults. Overall study context: Multi-effector potency, cytotoxicity and lineage were assessed in SpCas9-reactive CD4 and CD8 T cells.

The study, taken as a whole, reports: SpCas9-reactive regulatory T cells reportedly mitigated SpCas9-reactive effector T cells in vitro.

This chain uses TRBV5-4 with TRBJ1-1, with D tentatively TRBD1 (6 bases). Sequencing input: CD4+ effector T cells (CD127+, CD25-, CD137-, CD154-) from PBMCs; culture status not recorded. This TCR was sampled from a human donor in good health. The CDR3 region has the DNA TGTGCCAGCAGCCGACGGGACAATGAAGCTTTCTTT. It yields the protein CASSRRDNEAFF.